The present entry profiles one T cell receptor (beta chain) with its context. The data originate from a study of blood T cell repertoires in COVID-19. In germline, CDR1 is SGHNT, CDR2 YYREEE (reference sequence). V was clipped by 4 bases and J by 5 bases, with 16 bases between them. The CDR3 spans 15 residues. TCRdb's copy holds only in-frame clones and misses some; the assay was immunoSEQ multiplex PCR. The sample consists of fewer than 250,000 clones, around 80% of them appearing once. The sequenced sample was PBMCs or T cells enriched from blood (not recorded which). This TCR came from a woman aged 40-49 years with acute COVID-19. The chain couples TRBV5-4 to TRBJ1-5, with a weak D call TRBD1 (6 bases). The CDR3 DNA sequence: TGTGCCAGCAGCCAAGGGGGTAGGATGGATCAGCCCCAGCATTTT. Amino acid sequence: CASSQGGRMDQPQHF.